The sequence of this T cell receptor (beta chain) was determined in a study of cytomegalovirus exposure and HLA in healthy donors. Notes on the study in general: High sensitivity and specificity were reportedly achieved when the classifier diagnosed cytomegalovirus status. Later analysis identified a missense DCLRE1C variant that was linked to TCR beta V- and J-gene trimming.

Use of 60 Vbeta and 13 Jbeta primers characterized the PCR. Method: immunoSEQ multiplex PCR; TCRdb's copy keeps in-frame clones and lacks some. Of fewer than 140,000 clones detected, 70% to 80% appear once; the ten largest clones hold roughly 0.79%. Only one count was recorded for this clone. Antigen specificity is unknown. This CDR3 has 13 amino acids. Germline CDR1 is SGHDT and CDR2 is YYEEEE. Trimming removed 4 bases from V and 3 bases from J, with 11 bases in between. This receptor was obtained from a boy aged 10-17 years in good health and CMV-seronegative. The V and J genes are TRBV5-6 and TRBJ2-7, with a possible D match to TRBD2 (5 bases). Sequencing input: PBMCs. CDR3 amino acids: CASSPPEGYEQYF. The CDR3 nucleotides read TGTGCCAGCAGCCCGCCCGAGGGCTACGAGCAGTACTTC.